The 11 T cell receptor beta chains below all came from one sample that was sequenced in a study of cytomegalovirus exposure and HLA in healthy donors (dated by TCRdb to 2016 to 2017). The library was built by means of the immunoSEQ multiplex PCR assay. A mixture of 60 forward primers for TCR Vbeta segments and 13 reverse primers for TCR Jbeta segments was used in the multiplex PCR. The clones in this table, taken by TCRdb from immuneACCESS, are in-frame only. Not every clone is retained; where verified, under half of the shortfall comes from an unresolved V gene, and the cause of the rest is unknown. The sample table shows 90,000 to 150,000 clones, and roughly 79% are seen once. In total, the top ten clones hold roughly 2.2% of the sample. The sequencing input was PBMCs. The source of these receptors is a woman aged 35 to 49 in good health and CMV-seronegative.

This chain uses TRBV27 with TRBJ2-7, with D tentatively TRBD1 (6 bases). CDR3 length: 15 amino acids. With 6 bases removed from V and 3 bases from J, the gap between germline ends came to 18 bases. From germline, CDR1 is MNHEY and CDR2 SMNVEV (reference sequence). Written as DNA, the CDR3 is TGTGCCAGCAGCAAAACAGGGAGTATATTCTACGAGCAGTACTTC. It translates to CASSKTGSIFYEQYF.

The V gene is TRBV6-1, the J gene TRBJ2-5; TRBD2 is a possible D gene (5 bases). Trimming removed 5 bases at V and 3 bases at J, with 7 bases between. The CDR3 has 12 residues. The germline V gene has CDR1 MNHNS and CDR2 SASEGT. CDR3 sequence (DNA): TGTGCCAGCAGTCGAGGGAAAGAGACCCAGTACTTC. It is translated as CASSRGKETQYF.

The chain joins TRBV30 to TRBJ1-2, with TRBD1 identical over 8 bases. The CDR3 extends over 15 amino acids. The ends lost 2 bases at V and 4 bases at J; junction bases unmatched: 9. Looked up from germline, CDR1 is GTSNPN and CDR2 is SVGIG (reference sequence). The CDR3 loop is CAWSFPGQGVYGYTF. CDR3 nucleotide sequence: TGTGCCTGGAGTTTCCCAGGACAGGGAGTCTATGGCTACACCTTC.

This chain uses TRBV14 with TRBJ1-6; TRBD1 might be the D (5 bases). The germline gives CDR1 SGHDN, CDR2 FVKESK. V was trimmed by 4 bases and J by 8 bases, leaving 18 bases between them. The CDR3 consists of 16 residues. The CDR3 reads CASSLSRTRVHSPLHF. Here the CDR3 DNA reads TGTGCCAGCAGCCTTTCCAGGACCAGGGTCCATTCACCCCTCCACTTT. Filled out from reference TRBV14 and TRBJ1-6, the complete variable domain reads EAGVTQFPSHSVIEKGQTVTLRCDPISGHDNLYWYRRVMGKEIKFLLHFVKESKQDESGMPNNRFLAERTGGTYSTLKVQPAELEDSGVYFCASSLSRTRVHSPLHFGNGTRLTVT.

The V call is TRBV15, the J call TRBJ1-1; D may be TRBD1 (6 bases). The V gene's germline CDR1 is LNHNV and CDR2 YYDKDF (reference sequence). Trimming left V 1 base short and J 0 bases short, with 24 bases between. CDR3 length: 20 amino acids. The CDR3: CATSRAPAAGAPYLNTEAFF. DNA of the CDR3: TGTGCCACCAGCAGAGCCCCAGCGGCAGGGGCCCCCTATTTGAACACTGAAGCTTTCTTT.

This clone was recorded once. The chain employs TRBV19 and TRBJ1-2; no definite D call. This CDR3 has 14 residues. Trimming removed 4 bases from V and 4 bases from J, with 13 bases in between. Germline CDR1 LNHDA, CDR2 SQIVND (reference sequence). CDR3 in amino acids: CASSTEGPVYGYTF. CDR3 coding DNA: TGTGCCAGTAGTACCGAGGGCCCGGTCTATGGCTACACCTTC.

The CDR3 DNA follows: TGCGCCAGCAGCTCAGAAACAGGGGTGGCTAATGAAAAACTGTTTTTT. As protein: CASSSETGVANEKLFF. The chain joins TRBV5-1 to TRBJ1-4; 7 nucleotides align to TRBD1. CDR3 size: 16 residues. Germline-derived CDR1 and CDR2 are SGHRS and YFSETQ. J gave up 3 bases and V 3 bases, and 8 bases lay outside the gene matches.

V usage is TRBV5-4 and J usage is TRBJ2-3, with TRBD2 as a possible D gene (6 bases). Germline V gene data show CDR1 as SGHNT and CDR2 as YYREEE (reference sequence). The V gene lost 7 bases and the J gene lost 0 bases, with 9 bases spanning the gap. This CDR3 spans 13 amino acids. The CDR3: CASRDFSTDTQYF. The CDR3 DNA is TGTGCCAGCCGGGACTTTAGCACAGATACGCAGTATTTT.

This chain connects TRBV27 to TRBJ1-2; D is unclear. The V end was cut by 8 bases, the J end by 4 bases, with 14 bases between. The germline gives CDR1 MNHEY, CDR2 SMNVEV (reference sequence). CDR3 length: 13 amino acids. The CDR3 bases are TGTGCCAGCCGGGGAGAGCGCTTCTATGGCTACACCTTC. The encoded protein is CASRGERFYGYTF.

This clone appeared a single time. The CDR3 reads CASSTLSYEQFF. The CDR3 DNA reads TGTGCCAGCTCTACCCTGAGTTACGAGCAGTTCTTC. The gene calls are TRBV5-4 and TRBJ2-1; D uncertain. The V end lost 7 bases, the J end lost 10 bases, and 15 bases lay between the germline ends. The CDR3 runs to 12 residues. Germline CDR1 is SGHNT and CDR2 is YYREEE (reference sequence).

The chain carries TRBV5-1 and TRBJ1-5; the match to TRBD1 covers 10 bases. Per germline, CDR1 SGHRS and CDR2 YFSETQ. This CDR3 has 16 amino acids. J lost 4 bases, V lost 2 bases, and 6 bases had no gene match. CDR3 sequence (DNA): TGCGCCAGCAGCTTAGGGACAGGGGTACGAAATCAGCCCCAGCATTTT. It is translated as CASSLGTGVRNQPQHF.